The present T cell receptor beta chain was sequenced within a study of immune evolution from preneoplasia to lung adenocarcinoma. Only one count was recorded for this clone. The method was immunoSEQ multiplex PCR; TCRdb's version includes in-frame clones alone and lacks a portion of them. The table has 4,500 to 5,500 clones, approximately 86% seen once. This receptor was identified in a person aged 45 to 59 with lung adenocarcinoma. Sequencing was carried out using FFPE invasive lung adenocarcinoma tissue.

The CDR3 spells CASSPREGRGYGYTF. The CDR3 DNA reads TGTGCCAGCTCACCGCGTGAAGGGCGCGGCTATGGCTACACCTTC. V usage is TRBV18 and J usage is TRBJ1-2; D is ambiguous. The ends were cut back, 3 bases at V and 4 bases at J, with 15 bases in the middle. Per the germline V gene, CDR1 is KGHSH and CDR2 is LQKENI. This CDR3 is 15 amino acids long.